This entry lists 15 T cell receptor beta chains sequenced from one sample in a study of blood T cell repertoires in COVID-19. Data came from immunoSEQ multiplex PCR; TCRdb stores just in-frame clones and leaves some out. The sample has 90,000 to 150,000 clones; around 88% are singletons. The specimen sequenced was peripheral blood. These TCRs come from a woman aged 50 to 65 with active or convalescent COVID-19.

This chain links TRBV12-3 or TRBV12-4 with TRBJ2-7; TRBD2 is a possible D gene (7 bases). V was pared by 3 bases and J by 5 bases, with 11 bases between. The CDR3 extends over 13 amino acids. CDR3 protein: CASSLGGPNEQYF. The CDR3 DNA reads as TGTGCCAGCAGTTTGGGGGGGCCCAACGAGCAGTACTTC.

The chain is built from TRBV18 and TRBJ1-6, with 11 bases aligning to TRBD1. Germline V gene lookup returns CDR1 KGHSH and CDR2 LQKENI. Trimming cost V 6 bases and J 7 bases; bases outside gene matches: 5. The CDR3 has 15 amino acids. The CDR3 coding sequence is TGTGCCAGCTCTCGCGGACAGGGGGCGAATTCACCCCTCCACTTT. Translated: CASSRGQGANSPLHF.

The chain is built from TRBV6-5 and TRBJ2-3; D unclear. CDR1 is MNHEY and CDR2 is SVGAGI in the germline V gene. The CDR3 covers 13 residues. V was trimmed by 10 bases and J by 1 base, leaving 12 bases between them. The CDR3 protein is CATLRGGTDTQYF. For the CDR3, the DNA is TGTGCCACACTCCGAGGCGGCACAGATACGCAGTATTTT.

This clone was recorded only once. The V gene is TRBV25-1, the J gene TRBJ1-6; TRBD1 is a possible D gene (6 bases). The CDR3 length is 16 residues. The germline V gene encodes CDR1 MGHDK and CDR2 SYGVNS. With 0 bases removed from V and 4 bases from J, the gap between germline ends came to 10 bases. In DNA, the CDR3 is TGTGCCAGCAGTGAATATGGCGGACAGTATAATTCACCCCTCCACTTT. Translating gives CASSEYGGQYNSPLHF.

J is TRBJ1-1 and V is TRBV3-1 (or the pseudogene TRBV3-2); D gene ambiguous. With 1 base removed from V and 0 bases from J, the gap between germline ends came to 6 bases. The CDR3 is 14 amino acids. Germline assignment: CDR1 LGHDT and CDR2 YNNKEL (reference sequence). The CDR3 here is CASSQAGMNTEAFF. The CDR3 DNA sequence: TGTGCCAGCAGCCAAGCTGGCATGAACACTGAAGCTTTCTTT.

The CDR3 protein is CASKNEFFGNEQFF. CDR3 sequence (DNA): TGTGCCAGCAAAAACGAATTTTTCGGCAATGAGCAGTTCTTC. The chain couples TRBV2 to TRBJ2-1; D ambiguous. With 7 bases removed from V and 6 bases from J, the gap between germline ends came to 16 bases. Germline values: CDR1 SNHLY, CDR2 FYNNEI. The CDR3 contains 14 residues. The full variable domain, in which reference TRBV2 and TRBJ2-1 provide the parts outside the CDR3, is EPEVTQTPSHQVTQMGQEVILRCVPISNHLYFYWYRQILGQKVEFLVSFYNNEISEKSEIFDDQFSVERPDGSNFTLKIRSTKLEDSAMYFCASKNEFFGNEQFFGPGTRLTVL.

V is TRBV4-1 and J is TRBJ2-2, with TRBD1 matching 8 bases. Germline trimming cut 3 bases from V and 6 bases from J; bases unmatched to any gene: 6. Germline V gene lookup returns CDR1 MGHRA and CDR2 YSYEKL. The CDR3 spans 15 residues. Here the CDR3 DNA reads TGCGCCAGCAGCCAGGGGCAGGGGGCACCCGGGGAGCTGTTTTTT. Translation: CASSQGQGAPGELFF.

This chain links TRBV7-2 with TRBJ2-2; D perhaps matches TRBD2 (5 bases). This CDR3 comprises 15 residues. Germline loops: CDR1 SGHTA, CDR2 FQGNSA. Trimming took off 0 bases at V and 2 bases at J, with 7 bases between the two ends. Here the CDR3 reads CASSLAGVNTGELFF. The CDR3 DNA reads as TGTGCCAGCAGCTTAGCGGGAGTAAACACCGGGGAGCTGTTTTTT.

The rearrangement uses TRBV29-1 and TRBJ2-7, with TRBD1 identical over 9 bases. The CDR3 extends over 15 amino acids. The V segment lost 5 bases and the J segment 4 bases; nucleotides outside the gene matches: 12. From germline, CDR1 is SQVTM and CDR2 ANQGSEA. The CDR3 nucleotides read TGCAGCGTTCTAGTCTCCGGGACAGGGTTATACGAGCAGTACTTC. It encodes CSVLVSGTGLYEQYF.

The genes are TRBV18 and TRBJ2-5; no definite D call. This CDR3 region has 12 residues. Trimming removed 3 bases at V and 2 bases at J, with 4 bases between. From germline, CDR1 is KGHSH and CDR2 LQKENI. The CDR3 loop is CASSPPQETQYF. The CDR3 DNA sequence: TGTGCCAGCTCACCTCCACAAGAGACCCAGTACTTC. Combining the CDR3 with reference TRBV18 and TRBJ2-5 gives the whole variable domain NAGVMQNPRHLVRRRGQEARLRCSPMKGHSHVYWYRQLPEEGLKFMVYLQKENIIDESGMPKERFSAEFPKEGPSILRIQQVVRGDSAAYFCASSPPQETQYFGPGTRLLVL.

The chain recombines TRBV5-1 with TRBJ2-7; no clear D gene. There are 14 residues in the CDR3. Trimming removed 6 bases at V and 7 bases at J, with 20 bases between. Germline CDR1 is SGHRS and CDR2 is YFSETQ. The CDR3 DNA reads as TGCGCCAGCACCTACAATTCTCTCGCGGCTGAGCAGTACTTC. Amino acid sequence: CASTYNSLAAEQYF.

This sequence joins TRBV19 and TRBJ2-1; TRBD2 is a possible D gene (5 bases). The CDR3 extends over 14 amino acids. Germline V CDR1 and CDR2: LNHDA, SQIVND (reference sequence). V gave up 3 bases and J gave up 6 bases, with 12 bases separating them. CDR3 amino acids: CASSIISRGNEQFF. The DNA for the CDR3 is TGTGCCAGTAGTATTATTAGCCGGGGCAATGAGCAGTTCTTC. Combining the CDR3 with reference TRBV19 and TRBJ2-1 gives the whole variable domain DGGITQSPKYLFRKEGQNVTLSCEQNLNHDAMYWYRQDPGQGLRLIYYSQIVNDFQKGDIAEGYSVSREKKESFPLTVTSAQKNPTAFYLCASSIISRGNEQFFGPGTRLTVL.

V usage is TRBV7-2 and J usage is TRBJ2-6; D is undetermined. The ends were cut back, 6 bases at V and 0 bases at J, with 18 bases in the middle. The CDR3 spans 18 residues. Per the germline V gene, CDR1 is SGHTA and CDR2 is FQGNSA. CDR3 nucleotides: TGTGCCAGCAGGAGGCCGGTTCTACACTTCTCTGGGGCCAACGTCCTGACTTTC. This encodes CASRRPVLHFSGANVLTF.

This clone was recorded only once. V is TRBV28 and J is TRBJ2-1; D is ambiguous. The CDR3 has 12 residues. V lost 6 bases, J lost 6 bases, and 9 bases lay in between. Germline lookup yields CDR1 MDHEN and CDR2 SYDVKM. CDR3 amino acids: CASRGAGNEQFF. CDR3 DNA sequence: TGTGCCAGCAGAGGAGCTGGCAATGAGCAGTTCTTC.

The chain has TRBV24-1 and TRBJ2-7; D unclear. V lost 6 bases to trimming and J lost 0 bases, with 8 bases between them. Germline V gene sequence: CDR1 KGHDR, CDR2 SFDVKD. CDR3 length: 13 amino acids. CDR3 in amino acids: CATSREDSYEQYF. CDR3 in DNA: TGTGCCACCAGTCGCGAGGACTCCTACGAGCAGTACTTC.